Detailed here is one TCR beta chain. No antigen is known for it. CDR3 length: 14 amino acids. Germline V lookup: CDR1 LGHNA, CDR2 YNFKEQ. V lost 3 bases to trimming and J lost 0 bases, with 8 bases between them. Documented treatment: oral pan-JAK inhibitor, 5-10 mg twice daily. RNA, once extracted, was reverse transcribed into cDNA for use as the sequencing template. Here immunoSEQ multiplex PCR was the method, and the copy in TCRdb shows in-frame clones only, minus some. The sample carries about 210,000 clones, roughly 64% recorded once. This entry comes from a study of CD8+ T cells in alopecia areata. At the level of the study: Tofacitinib was taken orally by treated patients, and the dose was 5 to 10 mg twice daily. It was 6 to 18 months of tofacitinib, and then there were 6 months off drug. Study-level results: Lesional scalp, notably in alopecia totalis/universalis, had clonality above that of normal scalp.

The sequence derives from a human donor with alopecia areata. Sequences were derived from CD4+ T cells sorted from blood, sampled at week 4, from a patient treated with tofacitinib. The chain couples TRBV4-2 to TRBJ1-1; unclear D gene. CDR3 nucleotide sequence: TGTGCCAGCAGCCAGCCGGGCCTGAACACTGAAGCTTTCTTT. Translated, it gives CASSQPGLNTEAFF.